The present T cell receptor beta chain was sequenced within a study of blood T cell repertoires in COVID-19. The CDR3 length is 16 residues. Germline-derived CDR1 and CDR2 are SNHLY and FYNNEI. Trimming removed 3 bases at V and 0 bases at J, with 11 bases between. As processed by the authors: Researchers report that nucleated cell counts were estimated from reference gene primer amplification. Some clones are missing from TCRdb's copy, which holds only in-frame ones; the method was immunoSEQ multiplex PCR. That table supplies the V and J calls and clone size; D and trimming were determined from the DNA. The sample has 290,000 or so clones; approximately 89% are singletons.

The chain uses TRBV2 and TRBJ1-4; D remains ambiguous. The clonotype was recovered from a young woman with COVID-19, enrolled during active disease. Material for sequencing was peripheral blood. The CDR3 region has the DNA TGTGCCAGCAGTGACGGGGTTAAGGCAACTAATGAAAAACTGTTTTTT. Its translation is CASSDGVKATNEKLFF.